This entry lists 13 T cell receptor beta chains sequenced from one sample in a study of T-cell reconstitution after alpha-beta-depleted transplantation in children. Researchers prepared the TCRbeta library using unique molecular identifiers, the study reports. TCRdb reprocessed the PCR reads with MiXCR, giving one entry per CDR3 protein. The sample shows about 610,000 distinct CDR3 sequences, roughly a tenth of them seen only once. Sequencing was performed on PBMCs from the stem cell graft donor, taken from the stem cell graft. These receptors were collected from a human donor who donated a stem cell graft to a child with acute myeloid leukemia.

This clonotype was counted only a few times. CDR3: CASSRTSGVNTGELFF. The CDR3 region has the DNA TGTGCCAGCAGCCGAACTAGCGGGGTGAACACCGGGGAGCTGTTTTTT. The chain uses TRBV14 and TRBJ2-2; the match to TRBD2 covers 10 bases. After removal of 4 bases from V and 1 base from J, the junction contained 3 bases not matched to a gene. Per the germline V gene, CDR1 is SGHDN and CDR2 is FVKESK. The CDR3 has 16 amino acids.

The sample holds many counts of this clonotype. The chain is built from TRBV7-2 and TRBJ2-5, with a tentative D call TRBD1 (6 bases). The V gene's germline CDR1 is SGHTA and CDR2 FQGNSA. V lost 6 bases, J lost 5 bases, and 10 bases lay in between. The CDR3 has 12 amino acids. In DNA, the CDR3 is TGTGCCAGCAGTTCCACAGGGGAGACCCAGTACTTC. It codes for CASSSTGETQYF.

The J gene is TRBJ2-2, the V gene TRBV7-3; 7 positions match TRBD2. The CDR3 runs to 18 residues. The germline V gene has CDR1 SGHTA and CDR2 FQGTGA. The J segment lost 6 bases and the V segment lost 5 bases, leaving 18 bases of the junction unmatched. The CDR3 reads CASSPSFESGIFSGELFF. The DNA for the CDR3 is TGTGCCAGCAGCCCCTCCTTTGAGAGCGGGATCTTTTCCGGGGAGCTGTTTTTT.

The chain links TRBV7-2 to TRBJ1-2; no firm D call. In germline, CDR1 is SGHTA, CDR2 FQGNSA. V was clipped by 1 base and J by 5 bases, with 14 bases between them. This CDR3 has 15 residues. CDR3 loop: CASSLVERRGYGYTF. The CDR3, as DNA: TGTGCCAGCAGCTTAGTAGAAAGGCGGGGATATGGCTACACCTTC. Looking up the rest from reference TRBV7-2 and TRBJ1-2 gives the full variable domain: GAGVSQSPSNKVTEKGKDVELRCDPISGHTALYWYRQSLGQGLEFLIYFQGNSAPDKSGLPSDRFSAERTGGSVSTLTIQRTQQEDSAVYLCASSLVERRGYGYTFGSGTRLTVV.

The chain combines TRBV5-1 with TRBJ1-2; no firm D call. Germline V gives CDR1 SGHRS, CDR2 YFSETQ. Trimming took 2 bases from V and 4 from J, leaving 12 bases between them. The CDR3 is 14 residues long. The CDR3 DNA reads as TGCGCCAGCAGCTTCTCCGGAGAGGGCTATGGCTACACCTTC. Its translation is CASSFSGEGYGYTF.

This clonotype was observed a few times. The genes are TRBV14 and TRBJ2-2; maybe TRBD2 (5 bases). CDR3 length: 18 residues. Looked up from germline, CDR1 is SGHDN and CDR2 is FVKESK. V shed 1 base and J shed 6 bases, with 21 bases lying between them. The CDR3 region has the DNA TGTGCCAGCAGCCAAGCGGCATTCGGCCGGAGGAGCCCCGGGGAGCTGTTTTTT. This encodes CASSQAAFGRRSPGELFF.

The chain carries TRBV5-1 and TRBJ2-5; 7 bases map to TRBD1. The ends lost 0 bases at V and 1 base at J; junction bases unmatched: 6. CDR3 size: 16 residues. CDR1 is SGHRS and CDR2 is YFSETQ in the germline V gene. CDR3 residues: CASSLGNTGAQETQYF. In DNA form, the CDR3 reads TGCGCCAGCAGCTTGGGGAATACAGGGGCCCAAGAGACCCAGTACTTC.

This clonotype was seen many times. This chain joins TRBV12-3 or TRBV12-4 and TRBJ2-5, with 7 bases matching TRBD2. CDR3 size: 14 residues. The J segment lost 4 bases and the V segment lost 5 bases, leaving 7 bases of the junction unmatched. CDR3 DNA sequence: TGTGCCAGCAGTCCCATGGGGAGGGGAGAGACCCAGTACTTC. This codes for CASSPMGRGETQYF.

There are many counts of this clonotype. This rearrangement joins TRBV20-1 to TRBJ2-7; D gene unclear. CDR1 is DFQATT and CDR2 is SNEGSKA in the germline V gene (reference sequence). Deletions cut 6 bases from V and 6 bases from J, with 18 bases between. The CDR3 is 13 amino acids. CDR3 in amino acids: CSAPGVSWVEQYF. In nucleotides, the CDR3 is TGCAGTGCCCCTGGTGTTTCTTGGGTCGAGCAGTACTTC.

The rearrangement joins TRBV3-1 to TRBJ1-2; perhaps TRBD1 as D (5 bases). The CDR3 runs to 13 residues. V was shortened by 6 bases and J by 0 bases, with 8 bases between the two germline ends. From germline, CDR1 is LGHDT and CDR2 YNNKEL (reference sequence). CDR3 nucleotide sequence: TGTGCCAGCAGGCTACAGGCTAACTATGGCTACACCTTC. It specifies CASRLQANYGYTF.

This clonotype was observed many times. The chain carries TRBV10-3 and TRBJ1-1, with 9 bases lining up with TRBD1. The V segment lost 6 bases and the J segment 1 base; nucleotides outside the gene matches: 6. The CDR3 covers 15 residues. Germline lookup yields CDR1 ENHRY and CDR2 SYGVKD. In DNA form, the CDR3 reads TGTGCCATCAGCAGGACAGGGGCGCAGAACACTGAAGCTTTCTTT. Encoded protein: CAISRTGAQNTEAFF.

This clonotype was seen a few times. V and J are TRBV6-5 and TRBJ2-7, with 8 bases that match TRBD1. After removal of 6 bases from V and 6 bases from J, the junction contained 4 bases not matched to a gene. Germline lookup yields CDR1 MNHEY and CDR2 SVGAGI. This CDR3 spans 12 amino acids. The CDR3 nucleotides read TGTGCCAGCAGCTACAGGGGGGCCGAGCAGTACTTC. Its translation: CASSYRGAEQYF.

This clonotype was recorded many times. The V and J genes are TRBV7-9 and TRBJ2-7, with TRBD2 matching over 12 bases. The CDR3 has 16 amino acids. Trimming removed 3 bases from V and 9 bases from J; junction bases left unmatched: 12. CDR1 and CDR2 (germline): SEHNR, FQNEAQ (reference sequence). The CDR3 DNA sequence: TGTGCCAGCAGCTTCGCGACTAGCGGGAGTAAGGGGAGGCAGTACTTC. This gives the protein CASSFATSGSKGRQYF.